Below, 6 T cell receptor beta chains from the same sample are listed, as sequenced in a study of shared clonotypes between healthy human individuals. The repertoire was sequenced with immunoSEQ multiplex PCR; TCRdb's copy has only in-frame clones and lacks some. The table has 2.3 million or so clones, 80% to 95% seen once. The sequencing input was naive CD4+ T cells from PBMCs. Subset: CD45RA+ positively selected. These receptors all stem from a man aged 18 to 35 in good health. Some clones in this sample may be carry-over from other donors' samples.

In its sample, this clone was seen a few times. The identical CDR3 is also encoded by other nucleotide sequences in the sample. J is TRBJ2-3 and V is TRBV5-1; D remains ambiguous. V was cut by 0 bases and J by 4 bases, with 3 bases left in between. CDR3 size: 12 residues. CDR1 SGHRS and CDR2 YFSETQ come from the germline V gene. Here the CDR3 reads CASSLVADTQYF. CDR3 DNA: TGCGCCAGCAGCTTGGTCGCAGATACGCAGTATTTT.

V gene TRBV28 combines with J gene TRBJ2-2; D is undetermined. Germline V gives CDR1 MDHEN, CDR2 SYDVKM. CDR3 length: 16 residues. Trimming shortened V by 7 bases and J by 7 bases, and 22 bases separated the two germline ends. The CDR3 loop reads CASTQVPFSFVGELFF. The CDR3, as DNA: TGTGCCAGCACCCAAGTCCCCTTTTCGTTTGTCGGGGAGCTGTTTTTT.

The chain uses TRBV28 and TRBJ1-1; 7 bases match TRBD1. This CDR3 comprises 16 residues. The germline V gene encodes CDR1 MDHEN and CDR2 SYDVKM. Germline trimming cut 6 bases from V and 0 bases from J; bases unmatched to any gene: 10. The CDR3 nucleotides read TGTGCCAGCAGCAAGGGACAGTTTGAAATGAACACTGAAGCTTTCTTT. Amino acids: CASSKGQFEMNTEAFF.

A remark on this clone: This sample also contains other DNA sequences that code for the same CDR3. The chain links TRBV6-6 to TRBJ1-5, with TRBD1 matching 9 bases. After removal of 6 bases from V and 2 bases from J, the junction contained 2 bases not matched to a gene. Per the germline V gene, CDR1 is MNHNY and CDR2 is SVGAGI (reference sequence). This CDR3 contains 14 residues. The CDR3 loop reads CASRGQGGNQPQHF. The CDR3 DNA sequence: TGTGCCAGCAGGGGACAGGGTGGCAATCAGCCCCAGCATTTT.

This chain connects TRBV5-1 to TRBJ1-2; the match to TRBD1 covers 10 bases. The CDR3 covers 16 residues. Germline V CDR1 and CDR2: SGHRS, YFSETQ. V lost 4 bases and J lost 8; bases outside the gene matches: 14. CDR3 in DNA: TGCGCCAGCAGCGCAGGGACAGGGGTTATAGAGGGAGGCTACACCTTC. Its translation is CASSAGTGVIEGGYTF.

A single count supports this clone. The gene calls are TRBV4-3 and TRBJ2-3, with 10 bases that match TRBD2. Germline assignment: CDR1 LGHNA and CDR2 YSLEER. V shed 4 bases and J 4 bases; nucleotides not matched to a gene: 14. This CDR3 is 18 amino acids long. The CDR3 here is CASSREGRASGSADTQYF. In DNA form, the CDR3 reads TGCGCCAGCAGCCGAGAGGGGAGGGCTAGCGGGAGCGCAGATACGCAGTATTTT.